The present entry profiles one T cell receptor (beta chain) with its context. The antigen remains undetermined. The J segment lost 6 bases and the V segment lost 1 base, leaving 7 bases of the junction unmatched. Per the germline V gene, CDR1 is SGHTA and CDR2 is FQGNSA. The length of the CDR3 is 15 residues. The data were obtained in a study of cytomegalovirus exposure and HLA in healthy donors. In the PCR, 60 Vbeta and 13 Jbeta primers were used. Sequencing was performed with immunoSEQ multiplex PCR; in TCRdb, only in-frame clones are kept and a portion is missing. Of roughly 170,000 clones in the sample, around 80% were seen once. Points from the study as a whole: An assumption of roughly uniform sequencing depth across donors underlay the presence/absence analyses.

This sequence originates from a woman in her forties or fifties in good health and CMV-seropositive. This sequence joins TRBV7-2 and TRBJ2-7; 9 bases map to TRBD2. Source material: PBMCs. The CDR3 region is CASSLVAGGPVEQYF. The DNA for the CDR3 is TGTGCCAGCAGCTTAGTGGCGGGAGGGCCGGTCGAGCAGTACTTC.